This T cell receptor (beta chain) is drawn from a study of tumor-infiltrating lymphocytes in localized non-small cell lung cancer. Whole-study results and caveats: Each assay used a separate piece of the same tissue. Compared with uninvolved lung, tumors showed higher T cell infiltration by TCRbeta sequencing. Not all patients were TCR sequenced, owing to tissue quantity.

Germline lookup yields CDR1 SGHRS and CDR2 YFSETQ. The CDR3 runs 14 residues. V lost 0 bases, J lost 7 bases, and 8 bases lay in between. Assay used: immunoSEQ multiplex PCR; TCRdb lists only in-frame clones, some missing. The sample carries around 9,800 clones, 70% to 80% recorded once. In this sample, this clone is medium-sized. The target antigen is unknown. Sequencing was carried out using lung tumor tissue. This sequence was found in a human donor with non-small cell lung cancer. This chain links TRBV5-1 with TRBJ1-6, with unresolved D. The CDR3 loop reads CASSLALLNSPLHF. The CDR3 DNA reads as TGCGCCAGCAGCTTGGCACTATTGAATTCACCCCTCCACTTT.